This is a list of T cell receptor beta chains from one sample in a study of identical twins. MiXCR was run by TCRdb on the 5' RACE reads, yielding one entry per CDR3 protein. The repertoire holds roughly 1,500,000 distinct CDR3 sequences, with more than 30% as singletons. The sequenced material came from cord blood. These receptors originate from a newborn girl in good health. Each CDR3 is given with its conserved first and last residue. A D gene is named only where the DNA matches it firmly. Clone size is given for some rows only: seen once, a few or many times, or a class if the clone is expanded.

TRBJ1-5 | - | few | TRBV29-1 | CSEPTGGWRSNQPQHF | TGCAGCGAACCGACGGGGGGGTGGAGGAGCAATCAGCCCCAGCATTTT
TRBJ2-1 | - | - | TRBV12-3/TRBV12-4 | CASSLGRFVGNEQFF | TGTGCCAGCAGTTTAGGAAGGTTCGTGGGCAATGAGCAGTTCTTC
TRBJ1-5 | - | - | TRBV28 | CASSATGSQPQHF | TGTGCCAGCAGTGCCACAGGGAGTCAGCCCCAGCATTTT
TRBJ1-1 | TRBD1 | - | TRBV7-9 | CASSPHRGSRNTEAFF | TGTGCCAGCAGCCCCCACAGGGGATCGAGGAACACTGAAGCTTTCTTT
TRBJ1-3 | TRBD1 | - | TRBV9 | CASSGTGAGNTIYF | TGTGCCAGCAGCGGGACAGGGGCCGGAAACACCATATATTTT
TRBJ1-6 | - | - | TRBV29-1 | CSVRVGRGSYNSPLHF | TGCAGCGTGCGTGTTGGACGGGGCTCCTATAATTCACCCCTCCACTTT
TRBJ2-7 | - | - | TRBV20-1 | CSARDRGGGGAFYEQYF | TGCAGTGCTAGAGATCGTGGTGGAGGGGGCGCGTTCTACGAGCAGTACTTC
TRBJ1-5 | - | - | TRBV6-6 | CASSYSRGALSNQPQHF | TGTGCCAGCAGTTATTCAAGGGGGGCGCTTAGCAATCAGCCCCAGCATTTT
TRBJ2-3 | TRBD2 | - | TRBV10-3 | CAISLSTSGRGTDTQYF | TGTGCCATCAGTCTGTCGACTAGCGGGAGAGGGACAGATACGCAGTATTTT
TRBJ2-3 | - | few | TRBV28 | CASSPHRQGLSTDTQYF | TGTGCCAGCAGTCCGCATCGACAGGGACTTAGCACAGATACGCAGTATTTT
TRBJ2-3 | TRBD2 | many | TRBV4-2 | CASSQTSGSADTQYF | TGTGCCAGCAGTCAGACTAGCGGGAGTGCAGATACGCAGTATTTT
TRBJ2-7 | TRBD1 | many | TRBV10-3 | CAIRIGTGTYEQYF | TGTGCCATCAGGATCGGGACAGGGACCTACGAGCAGTACTTC
TRBJ2-7 | TRBD1 | - | TRBV27 | CASSPQGAGSYEQYF | TGTGCCAGCAGTCCGCAGGGGGCAGGTTCCTACGAGCAGTACTTC
TRBJ2-7 | - | few | TRBV6-1 | CASSEGQVLDEQYF | TGTGCCAGCAGTGAAGGGCAGGTTCTGGACGAGCAGTACTTC
TRBJ1-6 | TRBD1 | few | TRBV11-2 | CASSLLQGINSPLHF | TGTGCCAGCAGCTTACTACAGGGGATTAATTCACCCCTCCACTTT
TRBJ1-1 | TRBD1 | - | TRBV16 | CASSQSGTGWKNTEAFF | TGTGCCAGCAGCCAATCCGGGACAGGTTGGAAGAACACTGAAGCTTTCTTT
TRBJ1-2 | - | - | TRBV20-1 | CSARAPRARSYGYTF | TGCAGTGCTAGGGCCCCGAGGGCTCGGAGCTATGGCTACACCTTC
TRBJ1-1 | - | - | TRBV6-2/TRBV6-3 | CASSYGVRVEAFF | TGTGCCAGCAGTTACGGAGTGAGGGTCGAGGCTTTCTTT
TRBJ1-1 | TRBD1 | - | TRBV28 | CASSLPGTGLNTEAFF | TGTGCCAGCAGTTTACCCGGGACAGGATTGAACACTGAAGCTTTCTTT
TRBJ2-1 | TRBD2 | few | TRBV4-2 | CASSQEPGGSSYNEQFF | TGTGCCAGCAGCCAAGAACCCGGGGGGTCCTCCTACAATGAGCAGTTCTTC
TRBJ2-7 | TRBD2 | - | TRBV4-1 | CASSQGPSGSAYEQYF | TGCGCCAGCAGCCAAGGTCCTAGCGGGAGTGCCTACGAGCAGTACTTC
TRBJ2-3 | - | many | TRBV3-1 | CASSQEPRAQYF | TGTGCCAGCAGCCAAGAACCTAGAGCGCAGTATTTT
TRBJ1-2 | - | - | TRBV7-2 | CASSLYGGRGYTF | TGTGCCAGCAGCCTTTACGGGGGGCGGGGCTACACCTTC
TRBJ2-3 | - | - | TRBV21-1 | CASSKDSLKRGTTDTQYF | TGTGCCAGCAGCAAGGACTCCCTTAAGCGGGGGACTACAGATACGCAGTATTTT
TRBJ2-3 | TRBD2 | - | TRBV20-1 | CSARIAGITDTQYF | TGCAGTGCTAGAATAGCGGGGATCACAGATACGCAGTATTTT
TRBJ2-5 | - | - | TRBV25-1 | CASSERQGTETQYF | TGTGCCAGCAGTGAACGGCAGGGGACGGAGACCCAGTACTTC
TRBJ2-2 | - | few | TRBV12-3/TRBV12-4 | CASSFVSYFGTGELFF | TGTGCCAGCAGTTTTGTAAGCTATTTTGGCACCGGGGAGCTGTTTTTT
TRBJ1-5 | - | - | TRBV4-1 | CASSRTVVSSDQPQHF | TGCGCCAGCAGCCGGACCGTGGTTTCCTCAGATCAGCCCCAGCATTTT
TRBJ2-3 | - | - | TRBV28 | CASTRSRTLGTDTQYF | TGTGCCAGCACCCGAAGTAGGACTCTAGGCACAGATACGCAGTATTTT
TRBJ1-5 | TRBD1 | - | TRBV13 | CASSSTGVPNQPQHF | TGTGCCAGCAGCTCGACAGGGGTCCCGAATCAGCCCCAGCATTTT
TRBJ2-2 | - | - | TRBV12-3/TRBV12-4 | CASSLGGGAARTGELFF | TGTGCCAGCAGCCTCGGTGGGGGGGCCGCGAGGACCGGGGAGCTGTTTTTT
TRBJ1-2 | - | - | TRBV7-2 | CASSWAPIVYGYTF | TGTGCCAGCAGTTGGGCCCCCATAGTCTATGGCTACACCTTC
TRBJ2-3 | - | - | TRBV21-1 | CASSKPSRGSTDTQYF | TGTGCCAGCAGCAAACCCTCCAGGGGCAGCACAGATACGCAGTATTTT
TRBJ1-4 | TRBD1 | - | TRBV29-1 | CSGGQAGEKLFF | TGCAGCGGCGGACAGGCAGGTGAAAAACTGTTTTTT
TRBJ1-4 | - | - | TRBV4-1 | CASSASATNEKLFF | TGCGCCAGCAGCGCGAGTGCAACTAATGAAAAACTGTTTTTT
TRBJ1-5 | - | few | TRBV2 | CASSELVSNQPQHF | TGTGCCAGCAGTGAATTGGTCAGCAATCAGCCCCAGCATTTT
TRBJ2-1 | TRBD2 | few | TRBV7-6 | CASSLWPHPSTSGRGNEQFF | TGTGCCAGCAGCTTATGGCCCCACCCTTCGACTAGCGGTAGGGGGAATGAGCAGTTCTTC
TRBJ2-1 | - | few | TRBV9 | CASSVAGTNPRQVYNEQFF | TGTGCCAGCAGCGTAGCCGGGACAAACCCCAGGCAAGTATACAATGAGCAGTTCTTC
TRBJ1-5 | - | few | TRBV15 | CATSGKNRGNQPQHF | TGTGCCACCAGCGGAAAGAACAGAGGCAATCAGCCCCAGCATTTT
TRBJ2-3 | TRBD2 | many | TRBV2 | CASSESGLAGDTQYF | TGTGCCAGCAGCGAATCGGGACTAGCGGGAGATACGCAGTATTTT
TRBJ1-1 | TRBD1 | - | TRBV28 | CASSSEQGAMNTEAFF | TGTGCCAGCAGTTCAGAACAGGGGGCAATGAACACTGAAGCTTTCTTT
TRBJ2-4 | TRBD1 | - | TRBV4-1 | CASSQGLQGAKNIQYF | TGCGCCAGCAGCCAAGGTTTACAGGGGGCCAAAAACATTCAGTACTTC
TRBJ1-2 | TRBD1 | few | TRBV7-2 | CASSFRQGGDYGYTF | TGTGCCAGCAGCTTCCGACAGGGAGGGGACTATGGCTACACCTTC
TRBJ2-1 | - | - | TRBV2 | CASSEAKARDTQFF | TGTGCCAGCAGTGAAGCGAAGGCGAGAGATACGCAGTTCTTC
TRBJ2-1 | - | - | TRBV9 | CASSVGRTLSSYNEQFF | TGTGCCAGCAGCGTAGGCAGGACCCTTAGCTCCTACAATGAGCAGTTCTTC
TRBJ2-1 | TRBD1 | - | TRBV2 | CAVDRGTYNEQFF | TGTGCCGTAGACAGGGGGACCTACAATGAGCAGTTCTTC
TRBJ2-7 | - | once | TRBV24-1 | CATSDLKGQKNEQYF | TGTGCCACCAGTGATTTGAAGGGTCAGAAGAACGAGCAGTACTTC
TRBJ1-5 | - | many | TRBV5-1 | CASSPGHNQPQHF | TGTGCCAGCAGTCCGGGACACAATCAGCCCCAGCATTTT
TRBJ2-3 | - | few | TRBV4-2 | CASSPGVSSPDTQYF | TGTGCCAGCAGCCCCGGGGTATCTAGTCCAGATACGCAGTATTTT
TRBJ2-3 | TRBD2 | - | TRBV2 | CASGYYRGGRTQYF | TGTGCCAGCGGCTATTATCGGGGGGGCCGAACGCAGTATTTT
TRBJ1-5 | - | - | TRBV21-1 | CASSKPGHTPLKSNQPQHF | TGTGCCAGCAGCAAACCGGGACACACTCCGCTAAAGAGCAATCAGCCCCAGCATTTT
TRBJ2-1 | TRBD2 | - | TRBV27 | CASSLSIGLARYNEQFF | TGTGCCAGCAGTTTATCGATCGGACTAGCGCGTTACAATGAGCAGTTCTTC
TRBJ2-3 | TRBD1 | many | TRBV6-1 | CASSETGGTDTQYF | TGCGCCAGCAGCGAGACAGGGGGCACAGATACGCAGTATTTT
TRBJ2-7 | TRBD2 | few | TRBV12-3/TRBV12-4 | CASTVAGGPYNEQYF | TGTGCCAGCACCGTAGCGGGGGGCCCCTACAATGAGCAGTACTTC
TRBJ2-7 | TRBD1 | - | TRBV27 | CASSLKRGQGDEQYF | TGTGCCAGCAGTTTAAAAAGGGGACAGGGCGACGAGCAGTACTTC
TRBJ2-1 | TRBD2 | few | TRBV27 | CASREIAGGAWYEQFF | TGTGCCAGCAGGGAGATAGCGGGAGGGGCTTGGTATGAGCAGTTCTTC
TRBJ2-5 | TRBD2 | few | TRBV10-3 | CAISATSGREETQYF | TGTGCCATCAGCGCTACTAGCGGGAGGGAAGAGACCCAGTACTTC
TRBJ1-2 | - | - | TRBV5-6 | CASSLLPTYYGYTF | TGTGCCAGCAGCTTGTTGCCGACCTACTATGGCTACACCTTC
TRBJ2-7 | - | - | TRBV12-3/TRBV12-4 | CASSLYGGGRGVDEQYF | TGTGCCAGCAGTTTATATGGAGGGGGAAGGGGAGTCGACGAGCAGTACTTC
TRBJ1-1 | TRBD1 | - | TRBV15 | CATSRDRQGATFF | TGTGCCACCAGCAGAGATAGGCAGGGGGCAACTTTCTTT